This T cell receptor (beta chain) appears in the sequencing data of a study of blood T cells in healthy people across ages. Whole-study findings and limits: Researchers judged that diversity estimates from one million T cells fell short of true values.

As concerns this clonotype: The antigen remains undetermined.

CDR1 is SGHTA and CDR2 is FQGNSA in the germline V gene. The CDR3 covers 18 residues. Trimming cost V 1 base and J 2 bases; bases outside gene matches: 8. PCR was performed a second time for about 7 to 11 cycles using a sample-barcoded 5' primer and a J-beta primer mix. TCRdb called the 5' RACE reads again in MiXCR, with one record for every CDR3 protein. This sample has around 1,000,000 distinct CDR3 sequences; under 30% occur once, and the top ten carry approximately 0.75%. These data were also filed under a second study, of T cells of mothers and their children. That work contributes: RNA extracted was entirely used for cDNA synthesis, approximately 1.4 ug per 15 ul. Per child, around 3 million TCR beta CDR3 reads were obtained, against over 9 million per mother.

The V gene is TRBV7-2, the J gene TRBJ2-7, with TRBD2 matching 13 bases. The clonotype was recovered from a girl aged 2-15 years in good health. The specimen was blood. The CDR3 region has the DNA TGTGCCAGCAGCTTAGTCGCGACTAGCGGGAGGACCACCTACGAGCAGTACTTC. Translated: CASSLVATSGRTTYEQYF.